What follows describes a single TCR beta chain. The antigen remains unidentified. Some clones are missing from TCRdb's copy, which holds only in-frame ones; the method was immunoSEQ multiplex PCR. Among fewer than 25,000 clones listed, 84% were seen once. The sample belongs to a study of OX40 agonist ivuxolimab in advanced cancers. Whole-study findings and limits: At 0.1-3.0 mg/kg, partial responders had clonal expansion among the lowest observed.

The receptor comes from an adult with an advanced solid tumor such as melanoma, head and neck, liver or kidney cancer. The sample was CD4+ or CD8+ T cells sorted from blood, taken in a trial of the OX40 agonist ivuxolimab.

CDR3 region: CASSIGRAGDEKLFF. The CDR3 coding sequence is TGTGCCAGTAGTATCGGGAGGGCAGGGGATGAAAAACTGTTTTTT. The chain carries TRBV19 and TRBJ1-4, with D perhaps TRBD1 (6 bases). The V and J ends lost 3 bases and 6 bases respectively, with 14 bases between them. Germline V gives CDR1 LNHDA, CDR2 SQIVND (reference sequence). This CDR3 has 15 amino acids.